These T cell receptor beta chains were read from a single sample in a study of T cells after yellow fever vaccination. TCRdb analysed the 5' RACE reads with MiXCR anew, one entry per CDR3 protein. This sample has about 260,000 distinct CDR3 sequences, with about 5.2% found just once. The source was CD4+ T cells sorted from PBMCs, collected on the day of the yellow fever booster vaccination. The receptors here all came from a man aged 18-30 years who received the YFV17D yellow fever vaccine. CDR3s include the opening cysteine and the closing phenylalanine or tryptophan. A D gene is named only where the DNA matches it firmly. Expanded clones are given a class, and other clones once, few, many or no size at all.

abundance	d_gene	v_gene	j_gene	CDR3nt	CDR3aa
.	TRBD1	TRBV3-1	TRBJ2-3	TGTGCCAGCAGCCCGTCCAAAGGGGGCGGCACAGATACGCAGTATTTT	CASSPSKGGGTDTQYF
few	.	TRBV12-3/TRBV12-4	TRBJ2-5	TGTGCCAGCAGACCCGCCGGGGTGACTATTCGACAAGAGACCCAGTACTTC	CASRPAGVTIRQETQYF
few	TRBD1	TRBV15	TRBJ1-6	TGTGCCACCAGCAGAACAGGGGATTCACCCCTCCACTTT	CATSRTGDSPLHF
.	.	TRBV7-9	TRBJ1-2	TGTGCCAGCAGCTCCGTATCCTATGGCTACACCTTC	CASSSVSYGYTF
.	.	TRBV5-6	TRBJ2-6	TGTGCCAGCAGCCGACTCACTAGCTCTGGGGCCAACGTCCTGACTTTC	CASSRLTSSGANVLTF
many	TRBD1	TRBV3-1	TRBJ1-5	TGTGCCAGCAGCCCGTCCCGGGACAGGGGGGGAAGCAATCAGCCCCAGCATTTT	CASSPSRDRGGSNQPQHF
.	.	TRBV20-1	TRBJ1-1	TGCAGTGCTAGGGCCACCCGGGGCACTGAAGCTTTCTTT	CSARATRGTEAFF
few	.	TRBV5-5	TRBJ1-6	TGTGCCAGCAGTTCGGACCGGTTTGGATCACCCCTCCACTTT	CASSSDRFGSPLHF
.	.	TRBV4-3	TRBJ2-3	TGCGCCAGCAGCCAAGAAAGCAGGCAGGGCGATACGCAGTATTTT	CASSQESRQGDTQYF
.	.	TRBV6-6	TRBJ1-4	TGTGCCGGCCAGAGTCTGCCGGGGGATGAAAAACTGTTTTTT	CAGQSLPGDEKLFF
few	.	TRBV3-1	TRBJ1-2	TGTGCCAGCAGCCAAGACAGGTACTATGGCTACACCTTC	CASSQDRYYGYTF
.	.	TRBV15	TRBJ1-5	TGTGCCACCAGCAGGGACACCTCCCCCACTCAGCCCCAGCATTTT	CATSRDTSPTQPQHF
.	.	TRBV9	TRBJ1-1	TGTGCCAGCAGCGTAGTATCCCGGACTGAAGCTTTCTTT	CASSVVSRTEAFF
.	TRBD1	TRBV15	TRBJ1-2	TGTGCCACCAGCAGGGCACGGACAGGGGAAGGCTACACCTTC	CATSRARTGEGYTF
many	TRBD1	TRBV10-3	TRBJ1-2	TGTGCCAATCTCTGGCCGGGACAGGGGTTTATAAGGAACTATGGCTACACCTTC	CANLWPGQGFIRNYGYTF
few	TRBD2	TRBV28	TRBJ2-5	TGTGCCAGCAGCCAGCGGGGGAGTGTTGAGACCCAGTACTTC	CASSQRGSVETQYF
many	TRBD2	TRBV20-1	TRBJ2-3	TGCAGTGCTAGCCCACCATCCGGGACTAGTCGGGCAGATACGCAGTATTTT	CSASPPSGTSRADTQYF
many	.	TRBV20-1	TRBJ1-2	TGCAGTGCTTGGCCCGCTAGTAGGGGACCCTCCTTC	CSAWPASRGPSF
many	.	TRBV28	TRBJ2-3	TGTGCCAGCAAGGCAGACGCAGATACGCAGTATTTT	CASKADADTQYF
.	TRBD2	TRBV12-3/TRBV12-4	TRBJ2-1	TGTGCCAGCAGTTTAGGCGGGGGGGGAAACAATGAGCAGTTCTTC	CASSLGGGGNNEQFF
many	.	TRBV5-4	TRBJ2-1	TGTGCCAGCGGCCGCAGGGGAGGTGTTCTCCATGAGCAGTTCTTC	CASGRRGGVLHEQFF
.	.	TRBV24-1	TRBJ1-1	TGTGCCACCAGTGAAAACGGGAAAGAAGCTTTCTTT	CATSENGKEAFF
few	.	TRBV19	TRBJ2-5	TGTGCCAGTACCAACTCCCAAGAGACCCAGTACTTC	CASTNSQETQYF
few	.	TRBV29-1	TRBJ1-4	TGCAGCGCAGGGGCAACTAATGAAAAACTGTTTTTT	CSAGATNEKLFF
many	.	TRBV7-8	TRBJ2-3	TGTGCCAGCAGCTCGGACGGAGACACAGATACGCAGTATTTT	CASSSDGDTDTQYF
few	TRBD1	TRBV29-1	TRBJ2-2	TGCGCCCGGACAGGGAACACCGGGGAGCTGTTTTTT	CARTGNTGELFF
few	.	TRBV7-6	TRBJ2-3	TGTGCCAGCAGCGCTCGTCATCTTGGCACAGATACGCAGTATTTT	CASSARHLGTDTQYF
few	.	TRBV29-1	TRBJ2-5	TGCAGCGTTGGTGGGGGAAGTATAGGCCAGTACTTC	CSVGGGSIGQYF
.	.	TRBV10-2	TRBJ2-5	TGCGCCAGCAGTGAGTTCCAGCAGACCCAGTACTTC	CASSEFQQTQYF
many	.	TRBV3-1	TRBJ2-7	TGTGCCAGCAGCCAAGTCAACGAGCAGTACTTC	CASSQVNEQYF
many	.	TRBV5-1	TRBJ2-6	TGCGCCAGCAGCTTGAGTGTGGGCGGTGGGGCCAACGTCCTGACTTTC	CASSLSVGGGANVLTF
few	.	TRBV13	TRBJ2-1	TGTGCCAGCAGCTCCAGGTGGCAGGGGGGCCCCAATGAGCAGTTCTTC	CASSSRWQGGPNEQFF
few	TRBD1	TRBV6-5	TRBJ2-1	TGTGCCAGCAGGAAGAGTGGACAGGGCATCAATGAGCAGTTCTTC	CASRKSGQGINEQFF
few	.	TRBV5-1	TRBJ1-6	TGCGCCAGCAGCTTGGCCCGGACGGACTATAATTCACCCCTCCACTTT	CASSLARTDYNSPLHF
.	TRBD2	TRBV7-9	TRBJ2-2	TGTGCCAGCCTGCGGGAGGGAGGCGAGGCCGGGGAGCTGTTTTTT	CASLREGGEAGELFF
many	TRBD1	TRBV7-2	TRBJ2-4	TGTGCCAGCAGCTTGGCTACCGTCCTAGATATGGGACAGGGGAGAAACATTCAGTACTTC	CASSLATVLDMGQGRNIQYF
.	.	TRBV9	TRBJ2-3	TGTGCCAGCAGCGTAGGTGAGGGCTCTAGCACAGATACGCAGTATTTT	CASSVGEGSSTDTQYF
few	.	TRBV11-2	TRBJ1-2	TGTGCCAGCAGCTTAGACCGGGGGACGGATGGCTACACCTTC	CASSLDRGTDGYTF